Listed here is a single T cell receptor (beta chain). The clone's antigen remains unknown. One base away there is no much larger clone; base qualities are not given. This sample was included in a study of PD-1 and CTLA-4 blockade in melanoma listed by TCRdb under 2021. With regard to the full study: The study compared how PD-1 blockade and CTLA-4 blockade affected the melanoma-reactive CD8 T cell response in patients with melanoma.

Library method: the immunoSEQ multiplex PCR assay. TCRdb retrieved this table from immuneACCESS and kept in-frame rearrangements only. Not all clones are present; in checked studies, unresolved V genes account for under half, and no reason is known for the remainder. In this sample the table shows 16,000 or so clones, 65% to 85% of which occur a single time. 16% of the sample rests with the top ten. The CDR3, cysteine through phenylalanine, is 15 amino acids long. The DNA shown is the 45-base CDR3, in frame from base 1. For CDR1 and CDR2, the germline V gene lists MNHEY and SVGAGI. V drops 6 bases and J drops 2 bases, leaving 14 bases in between.

This receptor was taken from a human donor with melanoma. Material: CD8+ T cells from peripheral blood, obtained before anti-PD-1 treatment. The chain joins TRBV6-5 to TRBJ1-5, with a tentative D gene TRBD1 over 5 matching bases. The nucleotide sequence is given as TGTGCCAGCAGACCCCGAGGAGGGGGCAATCAGCCCCAGCATTTT. This encodes CASRPRGGGNQPQHF.